The 18 T cell receptor beta chains in this list originate from one sample, sequenced in a study of response to subunit inactivated influenza vaccine. TCRdb re-analysed the RT-PCR reads in MiXCR, keeping a single row per CDR3 protein. The sample shows 500,000 to 600,000 distinct CDR3 sequences, around 11% of them seen only once. The sequencing here drew on PBMCs from blood, taken on the day of vaccination. The source of these receptors is a man in his forties or fifties who received an inactivated influenza vaccine.

J is TRBJ1-2 and V is TRBV7-9; TRBD1 aligns across 9 bases. V was clipped by 5 bases and J by 9 bases; unmatched bases: 7. This CDR3 contains 13 residues. CDR1 SEHNR and CDR2 FQNEAQ come from the germline V gene (reference sequence). CDR3 sequence (DNA): TGTGCCAGCAGCGAGGGACAGGGTCGGAGCTACACCTTC. It is translated as CASSEGQGRSYTF.

The chain is built from TRBV5-1 and TRBJ2-1; TRBD1 matches at 7 bases. Germline assignment: CDR1 SGHRS and CDR2 YFSETQ. The CDR3 contains 13 residues. V lost 4 bases and J lost 7; bases outside the gene matches: 5. CDR3 region: CASSHRDRNEQFF. CDR3 nucleotide sequence: TGCGCCAGCAGCCACCGGGACAGAAATGAGCAGTTCTTC.

In this sample, this clonotype turned up a few times. V usage is TRBV6-2 or TRBV6-3 and J usage is TRBJ2-7; D uncertain. Germline V lookup: CDR1 MNHEY, CDR2 SVGEGT. This CDR3 contains 12 residues. V was cut by 1 base and J by 5 bases, with 6 bases left in between. CDR3 nucleotide sequence: TGTGCCAGCAGTTACTTCACCCACGAGCAGTACTTC. It translates to CASSYFTHEQYF.

The chain joins TRBV7-2 to TRBJ1-6, with TRBD1 as a possible D gene (6 bases). The CDR3 contains 14 residues. Germline assignment: CDR1 SGHTA and CDR2 FQGNSA. V shed 4 bases and J shed 5 bases, with 9 bases lying between them. As DNA, the CDR3 is TGTGCCAGCAGCTCGAGACAGGATAATTCACCCCTCCACTTT. Translated: CASSSRQDNSPLHF.

The chain carries TRBV3-1 and TRBJ2-2; 7 positions agree with TRBD1. This CDR3 contains 15 residues. Germline CDR1 is LGHDT and CDR2 is YNNKEL (reference sequence). V shed 2 bases, J shed 4 bases, and the junction held 4 bases outside the gene matches. CDR3 coding DNA: TGTGCCAGCAGCCAACTGACAGGGCCCACCGGGGAGCTGTTTTTT. Its protein product is CASSQLTGPTGELFF.

This clonotype was detected a few times. The chain is built from TRBV5-4 and TRBJ2-2; possibly TRBD2 for D (5 bases). Trimming left V 1 base short and J 3 bases short, with 7 bases between. This CDR3 comprises 14 residues. Germline CDR1 reads SGHNT; CDR2 reads YYREEE (reference sequence). The CDR3 coding sequence is TGTGCCAGCAGCTTGAAGGACTACACCGGGGAGCTGTTTTTT. Protein sequence: CASSLKDYTGELFF.

This sequence joins TRBV12-3 or TRBV12-4 and TRBJ2-2; D uncertain. Trimming stripped 5 bases from V and 7 bases from J, with 8 bases between. The CDR3 totals 12 residues. The CDR3 sequence is CASSGVGGELFF. DNA for the CDR3: TGTGCCAGCAGTGGGGTTGGCGGGGAGCTGTTTTTT.

This clonotype came up once. A read error may account for a junction end that differs from germline. The chain employs TRBV7-2 and TRBJ1-2, with D perhaps matching TRBD1 (5 bases). Germline CDR1 and CDR2: SGHTA and FQGNSA. The CDR3 runs to 13 residues. The CDR3 loop reads CASSLTAVEGFTF. CDR3 sequence (DNA): TGTGCCAGCAGCTTGACAGCGGTTGAGGGCTTCACCTTC. Using reference TRBV7-2 and TRBJ1-2 for the parts outside the CDR3, the full variable domain is GAGVSQSPSNKVTEKGKDVELRCDPISGHTALYWYRQSLGQGLEFLIYFQGNSAPDKSGLPSDRFSAERTGGSVSTLTIQRTQQEDSAVYLCASSLTAVEGFTFGSGTRLTVV.

This clonotype was counted between two and nine times. The chain is built from TRBV27 and TRBJ2-1, with 11 bases identical to TRBD1. Germline CDR1 and CDR2: MNHEY and SMNVEV (reference sequence). With V trimmed by 5 bases and J by 6 bases, 9 bases remained unmatched. CDR3 length: 16 residues. The CDR3 DNA is TGTGCCAGCAGTATCAGGACAGGGGGCGCCGGCAATGAGCAGTTCTTC. Protein product: CASSIRTGGAGNEQFF.

The V gene is TRBV20-1, the J gene TRBJ2-1; D ambiguous. This CDR3 is 15 amino acids long. Trimming pared 3 bases from V and 0 bases from J, leaving 12 bases between. The germline V gene has CDR1 DFQATT and CDR2 SNEGSKA (reference sequence). CDR3 amino acids: CSASVSGSSYNEQFF. CDR3 in DNA: TGCAGTGCTAGCGTGTCGGGCAGCTCCTACAATGAGCAGTTCTTC.

The rearrangement links TRBV6-1 to TRBJ2-7, with 9 bases identical to TRBD2. With 8 bases clipped from V and 6 bases from J, the junction kept 14 bases outside the gene matches. The CDR3 totals 15 residues. Germline V lookup: CDR1 MNHNS, CDR2 SASEGT. The CDR3 DNA is TGTGCCAGCTCTAGCGGGAACCATCCCACTAGCGAGCAGTACTTC. Translation: CASSSGNHPTSEQYF.

This chain links TRBV2 with TRBJ1-4; D is undetermined. The germline V gene encodes CDR1 SNHLY and CDR2 FYNNEI. This CDR3 has 12 amino acids. V lost 5 bases to trimming and J lost 8 bases, with 9 bases between them. In nucleotides, the CDR3 is TGTGCCAGCAGTCAGAATCGAGAAAAACTGTTTTTT. As protein: CASSQNREKLFF. The full variable domain, completed using reference TRBV2 and TRBJ1-4, is EPEVTQTPSHQVTQMGQEVILRCVPISNHLYFYWYRQILGQKVEFLVSFYNNEISEKSEIFDDQFSVERPDGSNFTLKIRSTKLEDSAMYFCASSQNREKLFFGSGTQLSVL.

This sequence joins TRBV20-1 and TRBJ2-3; D is uncertain. V shed 4 bases and J shed 1 base, with 6 bases lying between them. Germline V gene lookup returns CDR1 DFQATT and CDR2 SNEGSKA (reference sequence). This CDR3 is 12 amino acids long. CDR3 protein: CSAKLGTDTQYF. The CDR3 region has the DNA TGCAGTGCTAAACTTGGCACAGATACGCAGTATTTT.

The rearrangement uses TRBV15 and TRBJ2-6, with D possibly TRBD2 on 6 matching bases. The germline gives CDR1 LNHNV, CDR2 YYDKDF (reference sequence). The CDR3 has 17 residues. The V end lost 1 base, the J end lost 0 bases, and 10 bases lay between the germline ends. The CDR3 loop is CATSRVYGSSGANVLTF. CDR3 DNA sequence: TGTGCCACCAGCAGAGTCTACGGGAGCTCTGGGGCCAACGTCCTGACTTTC.

V usage is TRBV20-1 and J usage is TRBJ2-1, with TRBD1 matching 11 bases. CDR3 size: 16 residues. V was pared by 4 bases and J by 7 bases, with 12 bases of the junction left unmatched. Germline lookup yields CDR1 DFQATT and CDR2 SNEGSKA (reference sequence). The CDR3 sequence is CSANPLGQGAGNEQFF. The CDR3 DNA reads TGCAGTGCTAACCCACTCGGACAGGGGGCGGGTAATGAGCAGTTCTTC.

This clonotype has at least ten counts. The chain carries TRBV2 and TRBJ2-3, with D maybe TRBD2 (5 bases). Germline assignment: CDR1 SNHLY and CDR2 FYNNEI. V gave up 7 bases and J gave up 4 bases, with 18 bases separating them. The CDR3 contains 15 residues. The CDR3 coding sequence is TGTGCCAGCACCAACGGGTGGGAAGCGGCAGATACGCAGTATTTT. Translation: CASTNGWEAADTQYF.

Concerning this clonotype: A read error is possible here, since a much larger clone lies one base away. The V call is TRBV5-1, the J call TRBJ2-3; perhaps TRBD1 as D (5 bases). The CDR3 loop spans 11 amino acids. CDR1 SGHRS and CDR2 YFSETQ come from the germline V gene. The CDR3 here is CASSGTGTQYF. The CDR3 region has the DNA TGCGCCAGCAGCGGAACAGGTACGCAGTATTTT.

The table lists this clonotype with many counts. CDR3 nucleotides: TGTGCCAGCAGCAACGACAGGGGGGCCTACGAGCAGTACTTC. Amino acids: CASSNDRGAYEQYF. The chain has TRBV6-1 and TRBJ2-7; TRBD1 agrees at 9 bases. Germline V gene sequence: CDR1 MNHNS, CDR2 SASEGT. V gave up 6 bases and J gave up 2 bases; unmatched junction bases: 5. The CDR3 consists of 14 residues.